This T cell receptor beta chain was captured by sequencing in a study of T cell responses to AZD1222 COVID-19 vaccine. Per the germline V gene, CDR1 is MNHEY and CDR2 is SVGAGI. V shed 5 bases and J 3 bases; nucleotides not matched to a gene: 5. This CDR3 has 14 amino acids. Concerning this clone: Its cognate antigen is unknown.

Overall study findings and caveats: Dominant CD4 TCR responses targeted spike regions 160-218 and 743-854. Clonal diversity may have been underestimated in mostly white British donors. In the spike-specific TCR repertoire, nearly half reportedly target unmutated variant regions. Only a handful of AZD1222 recipients, several in all, had baseline seropositivity.

This table comes from immunoSEQ multiplex PCR, and its TCRdb copy is limited to in-frame clones, with some not included. The sample includes 130,000 to 150,000 clones, under 95% of them seen just once. Sequenced here: peripheral blood, sampled on day 0 of MenACWY control vaccination. The chain joins TRBV6-5 to TRBJ1-2; 8 bases agree with TRBD1. This TCR was sampled from an adult in good health. CDR3 DNA: TGTGCCAGCAGTCCTACAGGGGGTTACTATGGCTACACCTTC. It translates to CASSPTGGYYGYTF.